This is a list of T cell receptor beta chains from one sample in a study of monozygotic twins with cystic fibrosis. Produced via immunoSEQ multiplex PCR; TCRdb's table is partial and in-frame only. The table records about 14,000 clones, approximately 85% of them present only once. Sequencing was carried out using blood. These receptors were collected from a boy between 10 and 17 years old with cystic fibrosis. The CDR3 runs from the conserved cysteine through the conserved F or W. The order of the fields is CDR3 protein, CDR3 DNA, D gene, clone size, J gene, V gene. D genes are given only for firm matches. Rows may omit the clone size; those that give it use once, few, many or a size class.

CASSLISPRNLLKNTEAFF,TGTGCCAGCAGCTTAATTAGTCCTCGGAACCTTTTAAAGAACACTGAAGCTTTCTTT,-,-,TRBJ1-1,TRBV11-2
CASSETSGGTDTQYF,TGTGCCAGCAGTGAGACTAGCGGGGGGACAGATACGCAGTATTTT,TRBD2,-,TRBJ2-3,TRBV6-4
CASSFALQGRSPLHF,TGCGCCAGCAGCTTCGCTCTCCAGGGGCGTTCACCCCTCCACTTT,-,-,TRBJ1-6,TRBV5-1
CAWSRGKVAFYGYTF,TGTGCCTGGAGTCGAGGAAAGGTGGCCTTCTATGGCTACACCTTC,-,-,TRBJ1-2,TRBV30
CASSIKTGANTGELFF,TGTGCCAGCAGCATAAAGACAGGCGCGAACACCGGGGAGCTGTTTTTT,-,-,TRBJ2-2,TRBV7-8
CSAETTGEQYF,TGCAGTGCGGAGACGACGGGGGAGCAGTACTTC,-,-,TRBJ2-7,TRBV20-1
CASSLQGAGTGELFF,TGTGCCAGCAGCTTGCAGGGGGCTGGGACCGGGGAGCTGTTTTTT,TRBD1,-,TRBJ2-2,TRBV5-4
CASSLARVYTEAFF,TGTGCCAGCAGCTTAGCGAGGGTCTACACTGAAGCTTTCTTT,-,-,TRBJ1-1,TRBV13
CASSPDRGDYSNQPQHF,TGTGCCAGCAGTCCCGACAGGGGCGATTATAGCAATCAGCCCCAGCATTTT,TRBD1,once,TRBJ1-5,TRBV25-1
CATDGAGQGASYNSPLHF,TGTGCCACGGACGGGGCTGGGCAGGGGGCGTCCTATAATTCACCCCTCCACTTT,TRBD1,-,TRBJ1-6,TRBV2
CAWSSGIVTEAFF,TGTGCCTGGAGCTCAGGGATAGTGACTGAAGCTTTCTTT,-,few,TRBJ1-1,TRBV30
CAISDSSGEPYTQYF,TGTGCCATCAGTGACTCGTCAGGGGAGCCTTATACGCAGTATTTT,-,-,TRBJ2-3,TRBV10-3
CASSQAVLSGNTIYF,TGTGCCAGCAGCCAAGCTGTCCTCTCTGGAAACACCATATATTTT,-,-,TRBJ1-3,TRBV4-2
CASGGDYQETQYF,TGTGCCAGTGGGGGAGATTACCAAGAGACCCAGTACTTC,-,once,TRBJ2-5,TRBV28
CASSLRGYNEQFF,TGTGCCAGCAGTTTAAGGGGATACAATGAGCAGTTCTTC,-,-,TRBJ2-1,TRBV28
CASSPREQMNTEAFF,TGTGCCAGCAGCCCGAGGGAGCAGATGAACACTGAAGCTTTCTTT,-,-,TRBJ1-1,TRBV5-6
CASSLAGGGSYEQYF,TGCGCCAGCAGCTTAGCCGGCGGGGGCTCCTACGAGCAGTACTTC,TRBD2,few,TRBJ2-7,TRBV5-1
CASSVPRSGANVLTF,TGTGCCAGTAGTGTCCCCCGCTCTGGGGCCAACGTCCTGACTTTC,-,-,TRBJ2-6,TRBV19
CSVEAGTSFDEQFF,TGCAGCGTTGAGGCCGGGACTAGTTTCGATGAGCAGTTCTTC,TRBD2,once,TRBJ2-1,TRBV29-1
CASSRSFADTQYF,TGTGCCAGCAGTCGGAGCTTTGCAGATACGCAGTATTTT,-,-,TRBJ2-3,TRBV28
CASNKGGGRYNEQFF,TGTGCCAGCAATAAAGGGGGGGGCCGGTACAATGAGCAGTTCTTC,-,-,TRBJ2-1,TRBV6-5
CASSPPRLEQYF,TGTGCCAGCAGTCCTCCCCGTCTCGAGCAGTACTTC,-,few,TRBJ2-7,TRBV6-1
CASSFAGKGEKLFF,TGTGCCAGCAGCTTTGCAGGGAAAGGTGAAAAACTGTTTTTT,-,few,TRBJ1-4,TRBV7-2
CASSSTVDTEAFF,TGTGCCAGCAGCTCGACAGTAGACACTGAAGCTTTCTTT,-,-,TRBJ1-1,TRBV5-6
CASSRRHYGYTF,TGTGCCAGCAGCCGCCGCCACTATGGCTACACCTTC,-,-,TRBJ1-2,TRBV6-5
CASSAPPSSAGVVTDTQYF,TGTGCCAGCAGCGCACCCCCCTCTTCAGCGGGGGTTGTAACAGATACGCAGTATTTT,TRBD2,-,TRBJ2-3,TRBV14
CASSWDRYSYEQYF,TGTGCCAGCAGCTGGGACAGGTACTCCTACGAGCAGTACTTC,TRBD1,-,TRBJ2-7,TRBV5-5
CASSPGLSTDTQYF,TGTGCCAGCAGCCCGGGACTTAGCACAGATACGCAGTATTTT,-,-,TRBJ2-3,TRBV7-3
CATSRDLYRGSYEQYF,TGTGCCACCAGCAGAGATCTTTACAGGGGATCCTACGAGCAGTACTTC,TRBD1,-,TRBJ2-7,TRBV15
CASSVGASGGAVGETQYF,TGTGCCAGCAGCGTAGGGGCTAGCGGGGGGGCCGTTGGCGAGACCCAGTACTTC,TRBD2,-,TRBJ2-5,TRBV9
CASSVPGGRNQPQHF,TGTGCCAGCAGCGTCCCAGGGGGTCGGAATCAGCCCCAGCATTTT,TRBD1,few,TRBJ1-5,TRBV4-2
CASSINRDYEQYF,TGTGCCAGTAGTATAAACAGGGATTACGAGCAGTACTTC,-,-,TRBJ2-7,TRBV19
CASSFRGGPQYF,TGTGCCAGCAGTTTCAGGGGAGGTCCCCAGTACTTC,-,-,TRBJ2-5,TRBV27
CASSASDGAKNIQYF,TGTGCCAGCAGCGCGTCTGACGGAGCCAAAAACATTCAGTACTTC,-,-,TRBJ2-4,TRBV9
CASRDTDTQYF,TGTGCCAGCAGGGACACAGATACGCAGTATTTT,-,-,TRBJ2-3,TRBV7-2
CASSRGGPTDTQYF,TGTGCCAGCAGCAGAGGAGGGCCTACAGATACGCAGTATTTT,-,-,TRBJ2-3,TRBV9
CASSPGTGGASGANVLTF,TGCGCCAGCAGCCCCGGCACAGGGGGCGCTTCTGGGGCCAACGTCCTGACTTTC,TRBD1,-,TRBJ2-6,TRBV5-1